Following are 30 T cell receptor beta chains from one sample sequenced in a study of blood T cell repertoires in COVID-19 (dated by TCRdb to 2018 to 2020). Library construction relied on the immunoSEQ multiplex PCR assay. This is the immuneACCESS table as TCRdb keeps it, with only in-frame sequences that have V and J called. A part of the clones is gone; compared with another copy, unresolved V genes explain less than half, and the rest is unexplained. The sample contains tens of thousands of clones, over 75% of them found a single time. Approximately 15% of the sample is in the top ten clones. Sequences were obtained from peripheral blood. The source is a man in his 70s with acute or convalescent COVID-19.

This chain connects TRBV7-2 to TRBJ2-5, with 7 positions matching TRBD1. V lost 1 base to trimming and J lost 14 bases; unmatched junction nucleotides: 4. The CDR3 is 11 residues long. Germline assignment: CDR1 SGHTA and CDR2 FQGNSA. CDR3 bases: TGTGCCAGCAGCTTAGTAGGGACAGACTACTTC. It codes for CASSLVGTDYF.

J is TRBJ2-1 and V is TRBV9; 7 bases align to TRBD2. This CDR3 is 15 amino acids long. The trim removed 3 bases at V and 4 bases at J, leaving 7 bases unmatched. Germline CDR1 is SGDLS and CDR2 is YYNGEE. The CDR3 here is CASSDSSGPYNEQFF. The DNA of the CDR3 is TGTGCCAGCAGCGATTCTAGCGGTCCTTACAATGAGCAGTTCTTC.

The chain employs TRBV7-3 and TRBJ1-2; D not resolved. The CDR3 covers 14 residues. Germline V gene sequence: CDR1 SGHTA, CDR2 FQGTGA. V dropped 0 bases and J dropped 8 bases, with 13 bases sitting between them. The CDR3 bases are TGTGCCAGCAGCTTAACGGGTGCGGGGTTCGGCTACACCTTC. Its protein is CASSLTGAGFGYTF.

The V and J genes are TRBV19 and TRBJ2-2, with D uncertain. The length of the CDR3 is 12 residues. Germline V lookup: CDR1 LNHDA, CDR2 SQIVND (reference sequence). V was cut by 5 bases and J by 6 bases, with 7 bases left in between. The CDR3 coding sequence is TGTGCCAGTAGTGACTGGGCCGGGGAGCTGTTTTTT. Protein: CASSDWAGELFF.

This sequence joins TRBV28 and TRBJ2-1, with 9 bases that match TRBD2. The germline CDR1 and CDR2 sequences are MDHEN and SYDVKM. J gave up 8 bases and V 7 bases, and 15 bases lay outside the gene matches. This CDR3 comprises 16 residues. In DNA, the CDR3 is TGTGCCAGCACCGATTGGGGGCGGGGGGGCAACGATGAGCAGTTCTTC. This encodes CASTDWGRGGNDEQFF.

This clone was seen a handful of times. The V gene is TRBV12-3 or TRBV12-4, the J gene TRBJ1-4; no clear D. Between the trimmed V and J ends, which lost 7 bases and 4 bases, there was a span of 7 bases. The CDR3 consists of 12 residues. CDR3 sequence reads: CASKRINEKLFF. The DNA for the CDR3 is TGTGCCAGCAAGCGGATTAATGAAAAACTGTTTTTT.

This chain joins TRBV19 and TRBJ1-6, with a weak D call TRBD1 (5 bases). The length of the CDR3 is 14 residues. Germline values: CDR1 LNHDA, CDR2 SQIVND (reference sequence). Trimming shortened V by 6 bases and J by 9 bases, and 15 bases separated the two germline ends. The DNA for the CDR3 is TGTGCCAGTAGAAGGGGCCCCGGGAGTTCACCCCTCCACTTT. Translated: CASRRGPGSSPLHF. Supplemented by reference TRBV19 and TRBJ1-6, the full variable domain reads DGGITQSPKYLFRKEGQNVTLSCEQNLNHDAMYWYRQDPGQGLRLIYYSQIVNDFQKGDIAEGYSVSREKKESFPLTVTSAQKNPTAFYLCASRRGPGSSPLHFGNGTRLTVT.

CDR3 protein: CASSLFLGHEQYV. The CDR3, as DNA: TGTGCCAGCAGTTTATTCCTGGGCCACGAGCAGTACGTC. The gene calls are TRBV28 and TRBJ2-7; D is uncertain. The V gene's germline CDR1 is MDHEN and CDR2 SYDVKM. There are 13 residues in the CDR3. V lost 1 base, J lost 5 bases, and 9 bases lay in between.

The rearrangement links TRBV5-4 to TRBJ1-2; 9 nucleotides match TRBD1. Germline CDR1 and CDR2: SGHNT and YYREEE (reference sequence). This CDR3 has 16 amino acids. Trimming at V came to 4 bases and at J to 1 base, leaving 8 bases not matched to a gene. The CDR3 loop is CASSEDRGAFNYGYTF. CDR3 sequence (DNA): TGTGCCAGCAGCGAAGACAGGGGGGCCTTTAACTATGGCTACACCTTC.

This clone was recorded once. The CDR3 coding sequence is TGTGCCAGCAGCCTGTATGGGCCACCAAATAGCTCCTACAATGAGCAGTTCTTC. Translated: CASSLYGPPNSSYNEQFF. The V call is TRBV3-1 (or the pseudogene TRBV3-2), the J call TRBJ2-1; no clear D. V lost 4 bases to trimming and J lost 0 bases, with 19 bases between them. The CDR3 contains 18 residues. Germline V gene lookup returns CDR1 LGHDT and CDR2 YNNKEL (reference sequence).

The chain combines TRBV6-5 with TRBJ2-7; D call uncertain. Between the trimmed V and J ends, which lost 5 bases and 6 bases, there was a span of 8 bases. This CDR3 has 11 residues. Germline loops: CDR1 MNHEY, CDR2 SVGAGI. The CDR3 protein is CASSPRVEQYF. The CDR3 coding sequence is TGTGCCAGCAGTCCCCGGGTCGAGCAGTACTTC.

The CDR3 region has the DNA TGTGCCAGCACCTCGACAGGGTTGGGGACAGATACGCAGTATTTT. Protein: CASTSTGLGTDTQYF. This chain links TRBV18 with TRBJ2-3; 7 nucleotides match TRBD1. The V and J ends lost 8 bases and 3 bases, in that order; junction bases with no gene match: 11. Germline V gene sequence: CDR1 KGHSH, CDR2 LQKENI. This CDR3 region has 15 residues.

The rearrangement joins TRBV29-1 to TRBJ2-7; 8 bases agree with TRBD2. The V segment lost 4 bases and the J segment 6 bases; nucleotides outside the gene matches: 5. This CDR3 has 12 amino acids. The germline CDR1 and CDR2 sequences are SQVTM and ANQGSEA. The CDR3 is CSVGGLVGEQYF. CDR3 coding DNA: TGCAGCGTTGGGGGACTAGTAGGCGAGCAGTACTTC.

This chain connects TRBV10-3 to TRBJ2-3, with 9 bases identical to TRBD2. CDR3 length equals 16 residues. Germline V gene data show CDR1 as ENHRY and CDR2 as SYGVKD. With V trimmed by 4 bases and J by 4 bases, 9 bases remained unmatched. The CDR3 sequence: CAISGGGGGPPDTQYF. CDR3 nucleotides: TGTGCCATCAGTGGAGGCGGGGGGGGGCCCCCAGATACGCAGTATTTT.

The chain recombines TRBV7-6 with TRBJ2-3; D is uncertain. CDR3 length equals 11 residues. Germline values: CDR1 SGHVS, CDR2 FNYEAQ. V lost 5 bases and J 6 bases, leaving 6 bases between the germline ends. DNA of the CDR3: TGTGCCAGCAGCCTAAGCGATACGCAGTATTTT. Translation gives CASSLSDTQYF.

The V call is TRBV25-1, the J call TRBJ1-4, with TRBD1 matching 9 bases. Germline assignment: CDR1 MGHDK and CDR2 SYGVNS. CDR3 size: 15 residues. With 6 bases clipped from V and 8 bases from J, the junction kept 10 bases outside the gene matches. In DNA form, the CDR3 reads TGTGCCAGCAGGAAAACGGGACAGGGAAGCGAAAAACTGTTTTTT. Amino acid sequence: CASRKTGQGSEKLFF. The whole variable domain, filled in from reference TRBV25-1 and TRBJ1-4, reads EADIYQTPRYLVIGTGKKITLECSQTMGHDKMYWYQQDPGMELHLIHYSYGVNSTEKGDLSSESTVSRIRTEHFPLTLESARPSHTSQYLCASRKTGQGSEKLFFGSGTQLSVL.

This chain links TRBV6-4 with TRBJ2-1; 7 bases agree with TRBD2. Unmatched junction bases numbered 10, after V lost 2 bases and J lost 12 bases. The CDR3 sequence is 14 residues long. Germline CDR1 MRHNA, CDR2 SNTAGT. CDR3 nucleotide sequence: TGTGCCAGCAGTGACCAAGTAGGTGGCGGGAGGCAGTTCTTC. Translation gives CASSDQVGGGRQFF.

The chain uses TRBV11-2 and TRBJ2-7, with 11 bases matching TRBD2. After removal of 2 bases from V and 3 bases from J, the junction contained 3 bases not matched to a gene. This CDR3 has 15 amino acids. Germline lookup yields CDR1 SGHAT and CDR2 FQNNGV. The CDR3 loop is CASSLRLAGGYEQYF. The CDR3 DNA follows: TGTGCCAGCAGCTTAAGGCTAGCGGGAGGCTACGAGCAGTACTTC.

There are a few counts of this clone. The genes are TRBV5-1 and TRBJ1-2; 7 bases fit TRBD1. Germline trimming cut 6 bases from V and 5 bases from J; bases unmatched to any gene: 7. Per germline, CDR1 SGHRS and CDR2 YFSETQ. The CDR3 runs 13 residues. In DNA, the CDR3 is TGCGCCAGCAATGAGGGGACAGTTTATGGCTACACCTTC. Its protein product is CASNEGTVYGYTF.

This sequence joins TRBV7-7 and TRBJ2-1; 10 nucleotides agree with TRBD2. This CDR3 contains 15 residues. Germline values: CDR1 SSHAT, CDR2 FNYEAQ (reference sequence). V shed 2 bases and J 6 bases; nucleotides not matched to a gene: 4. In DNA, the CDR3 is TGTGCCAGCAGCTTACGGACTAGCGGTCGCAATGAGCAGTTCTTC. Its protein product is CASSLRTSGRNEQFF.

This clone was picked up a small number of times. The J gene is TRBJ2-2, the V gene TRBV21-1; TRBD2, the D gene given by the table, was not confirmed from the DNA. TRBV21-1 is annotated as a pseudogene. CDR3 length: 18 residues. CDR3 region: CASSKGDSGRDDPGELFF. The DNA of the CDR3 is TGTGCCAGCAGCAAAGGGGATAGCGGGAGGGATGATCCCGGGGAGCTGTTTTTT.

The CDR3 nucleotides are TGTGCCAGCAGTGAGGCCAGGGGGTACCAAGAGACCCAGTACTTC. This translates into CASSEARGYQETQYF. V gene TRBV6-1 combines with J gene TRBJ2-5; TRBD1 matches 7 bases. Germline CDR1 MNHNS, CDR2 SASEGT. The CDR3 has 15 residues. The J segment lost 0 bases and the V segment lost 3 bases, leaving 4 bases of the junction unmatched.

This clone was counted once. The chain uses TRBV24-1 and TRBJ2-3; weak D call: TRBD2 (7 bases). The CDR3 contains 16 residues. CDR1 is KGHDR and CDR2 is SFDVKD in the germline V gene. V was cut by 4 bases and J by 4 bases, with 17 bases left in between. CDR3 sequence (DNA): TGTGCCACCAGTGACCCCCCGGTAGGGGGGGCAGATACGCAGTATTTT. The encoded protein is CATSDPPVGGADTQYF.

CDR3 coding DNA: TGCGCCAGCAGCTTGGGACAGCAAGAGACCCAGTACTTC. It translates to CASSLGQQETQYF. This chain links TRBV5-1 with TRBJ2-5, with D maybe TRBD1 (5 bases). In germline, CDR1 is SGHRS, CDR2 YFSETQ. Trimming removed 0 bases at V and 2 bases at J, with 5 bases between. The CDR3 totals 13 residues. The variable domain in full, with the rest retrieved from reference TRBV5-1 and TRBJ2-5, is KAGVTQTPRYLIKTRGQQVTLSCSPISGHRSVSWYQQTPGQGLQFLFEYFSETQRNKGNFPGRFSGRQFSNSRSEMNVSTLELGDSALYLCASSLGQQETQYFGPGTRLLVL.

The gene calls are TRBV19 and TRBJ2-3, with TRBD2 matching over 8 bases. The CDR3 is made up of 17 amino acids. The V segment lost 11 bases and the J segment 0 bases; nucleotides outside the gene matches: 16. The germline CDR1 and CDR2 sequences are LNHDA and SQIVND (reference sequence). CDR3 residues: CASRSGSGALSTDTQYF. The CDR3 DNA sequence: TGTGCCTCACGAAGCGGGAGTGGAGCCCTAAGCACAGATACGCAGTATTTT.

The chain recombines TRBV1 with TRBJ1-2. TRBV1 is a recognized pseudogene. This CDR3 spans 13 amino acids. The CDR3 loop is CTSSQVTNYGYTF. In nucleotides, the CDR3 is TGCACCAGCAGCCAAGTTACTAACTATGGCTACACCTTC.

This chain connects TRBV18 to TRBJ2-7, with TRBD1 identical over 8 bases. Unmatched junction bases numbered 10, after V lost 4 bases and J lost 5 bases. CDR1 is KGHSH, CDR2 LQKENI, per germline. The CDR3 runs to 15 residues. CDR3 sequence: CASSLMDRAFHEQYF. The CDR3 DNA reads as TGTGCCAGCTCACTTATGGACAGGGCTTTCCACGAGCAGTACTTC.

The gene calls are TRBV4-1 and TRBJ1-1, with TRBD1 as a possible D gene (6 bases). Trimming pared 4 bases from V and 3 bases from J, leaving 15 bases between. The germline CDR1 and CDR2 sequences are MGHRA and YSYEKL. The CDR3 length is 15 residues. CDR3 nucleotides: TGCGCCAGCAGCCCACAAAAGGGGGTGTACACTGAAGCTTTCTTT. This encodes CASSPQKGVYTEAFF.

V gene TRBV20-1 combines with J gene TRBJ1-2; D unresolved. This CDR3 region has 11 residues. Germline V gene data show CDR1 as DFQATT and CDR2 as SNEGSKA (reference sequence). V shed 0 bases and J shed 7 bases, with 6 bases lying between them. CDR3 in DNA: TGCAGTGCTAGAGAAGAGGTTGGCTACACCTTC. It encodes CSAREEVGYTF.

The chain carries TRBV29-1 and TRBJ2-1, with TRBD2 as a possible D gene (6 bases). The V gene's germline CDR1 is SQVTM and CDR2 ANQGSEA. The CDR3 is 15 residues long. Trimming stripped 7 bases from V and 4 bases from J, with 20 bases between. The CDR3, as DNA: TGCAGCGCCGCCGGAGGGGCTAGCGCTTACAATGAGCAGTTCTTC. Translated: CSAAGGASAYNEQFF.